This record looks at one T cell receptor (beta chain) sequence and its context. Its target antigen remains unknown. Nothing much larger sits one base from this clone, and base qualities are not available. This sample is part of a study of T cell responses to AZD1222 COVID-19 vaccine (dated by TCRdb to the early 2020s). Broadly, across the study: AZD1222 recipients whose second dose came at about 4 weeks and those whose second dose came at about 12 weeks were combined into one group, since spike-specific TCR depth and breadth did not differ between the two schedules. A total of around 240 trial participants underwent TCR sequencing, of whom about 210 had received two doses of AZD1222 and some 26 had received two doses of the MenACWY control vaccine. Trial participants were enrolled by age into 18-55, 56-69 and 70-plus year subgroups, with 148, 28 and 57 TCR-sequenced participants respectively. Broad study findings and their caveats: Only five to seven AZD1222 recipients were SARS-CoV-2 seropositive at baseline, limiting conclusions about previously exposed vaccinees. Participants were mostly white British, with more females than males. The authors suggested clonal diversity may have been underestimated. Vaccine-associated CD4 TCRs spanned the whole spike protein, with dominant responses in regions 160-218 and 743-854. Because no samples from the day 14 peak response were available, repertoires could be characterized only after the peak T cell response. A significant rise in spike-specific TCR breadth and depth was observed after two AZD1222 doses relative to day 0 and relative to MenACWY recipients. Reportedly, almost half of the unique spike-specific TCRs recognized epitopes lying outside the regions that are mutated in the B.1.351 and B.1.1.7 variants. The 56-69-year group was small, and its depth increase did not reach significance, likely because of low power.

The germline ends are 14 bases apart after V is trimmed by 5 bases and J by 1 base. From cysteine to phenylalanine, the CDR3 is 15 amino acids long. Only the CDR3 part of the read is kept: 45 bases, read in frame from the first base. As encoded in the germline V gene (reference sequence), CDR1 is LNHDA while CDR2 is SQIVND. Explained via the paper, the time point label denotes: baseline before first vaccination. Vaccinee samples were obtained from the UK trials COV001 and COV002, which included a single-blind randomized controlled phase 2/3 trial of AZD1222 (ChAdOx1 nCoV-19) in healthy adults. For TCRbeta chain sequencing, PBMC samples from trial participants were taken at day 0 and at day 28 after the second dose. The CDR3 regions of human TCRbeta chains were analyzed by immunosequencing. The authors' analysis ran thus. Repertoire TCRs were checked for matches against a reference library of SARS-CoV-2-specific TCRs that had been generated using the MIRA antigen-specificity platform. Breadth was defined as the fraction of unique TCRs that were SARS-CoV-2-associated, and depth was defined as the fraction of total T cells that were SARS-CoV-2-associated. Using the MIRA data, every spike-specific TCR was mapped to the spike region that the TCR reacted to and assigned to either a CD4 or a CD8 class. Log10-transformed breadth and depth values were compared by one-way ANOVA with Sidak's multiple comparisons tests. TCRdb stores this immuneACCESS table with in-frame sequences only. Part of the clones is absent; in the studies checked, under half of the shortfall reflects unresolved V genes, and no reason is known for the rest. From that table come the V and J calls and clone size; the DNA was used to work out D and trimming. The sample records about 150,000 clones, 90% of which are singletons. 18% of the sample belongs to the ten largest clones.

Sample: peripheral blood, taken on day 0 of AZD1222 vaccination. The sequence joins TRBV19 to TRBJ1-1, with TRBD1 perhaps the D gene, on 6 matching bases. The TCR originated in an adult in good health. The CDR3 reads as follows: CASSVQGTQNTEAFF. The sequenced DNA: TGTGCCAGTAGTGTCCAGGGGACCCAGAACACTGAAGCTTTCTTT.